Listed here are 31 T cell receptor beta chains from one sample, sequenced in a study of OX40 agonist ivuxolimab in advanced cancers. The table came from immunoSEQ multiplex PCR; TCRdb's copy has only in-frame clones and leaves some out. The sample has fewer than 85,000 clones; about nine tenths are singletons. Sample: CD4+ or CD8+ T cells sorted from blood, taken in a trial of the OX40 agonist ivuxolimab. These receptors were taken from an adult with an advanced solid tumor such as melanoma, head and neck, liver or kidney cancer.

The CDR3 DNA is TGTGCCAGCAGCCTGGAGGGATTTCACACCGGGGAGCTGTTTTTT. It encodes CASSLEGFHTGELFF. The rearrangement links TRBV7-3 to TRBJ2-2; TRBD2 might be the D (6 bases). Trimming shortened V by 5 bases and J by 3 bases, and 13 bases separated the two germline ends. The germline V gene encodes CDR1 SGHTA and CDR2 FQGTGA. The CDR3 is made up of 15 amino acids.

The chain is built from TRBV7-9 and TRBJ1-3; unclear D gene. The ends were cut back, 3 bases at V and 2 bases at J, with 14 bases in the middle. CDR3 size: 16 residues. Germline lookup yields CDR1 SEHNR and CDR2 FQNEAQ (reference sequence). This CDR3 is CASSFAGLRAGNTIYF. CDR3 bases: TGTGCCAGCAGCTTCGCGGGGTTAAGGGCTGGAAACACCATATATTTT.

V is TRBV18 and J is TRBJ1-2; maybe TRBD1 (6 bases). CDR1 and CDR2 from the germline V gene are KGHSH and LQKENI. The CDR3 extends over 12 amino acids. Trimming pared 3 bases from V and 4 bases from J, leaving 6 bases between. The CDR3: CASSPDSYGYTF. The CDR3 DNA reads as TGTGCCAGCTCACCGGACAGCTATGGCTACACCTTC.

The chain links TRBV19 to TRBJ1-3; D gene unclear. The CDR3 sequence is 14 residues long. The V gene's germline CDR1 is LNHDA and CDR2 SQIVND (reference sequence). The V and J ends lost 3 bases and 1 base respectively, with 7 bases between them. In DNA, the CDR3 is TGTGCCAGTAGTATCTCGGCGTCTGGAAACACCATATATTTT. Residues: CASSISASGNTIYF.

This chain uses TRBV5-5 with TRBJ2-3; 8 bases fit TRBD2. The CDR3 is 16 residues long. Germline trimming cut 0 bases from V and 4 bases from J; bases unmatched to any gene: 7. Germline V gene lookup returns CDR1 SGHKS and CDR2 YYEKEE (reference sequence). The CDR3 DNA reads TGTGCCAGCAGCTTGGTCGGTAGCGGGACCGCAGATACGCAGTATTTT. It encodes CASSLVGSGTADTQYF. The entire variable domain, with the rest obtained from reference TRBV5-5 and TRBJ2-3, is as follows: DAGVTQSPTHLIKTRGQQVTLRCSPISGHKSVSWYQQVLGQGPQFIFQYYEKEERGRGNFPDRFSARQFPNYSSELNVNALLLGDSALYLCASSLVGSGTADTQYFGPGTRLTVL.

The V and J genes are TRBV4-1 and TRBJ2-3; D not certain. The CDR3 covers 14 residues. The germline CDR1 and CDR2 sequences are MGHRA and YSYEKL. The ends were cut back, 3 bases at V and 4 bases at J, with 11 bases in the middle. In DNA form, the CDR3 reads TGCGCCAGCAGCCACTTAAGATTGGCAGATACGCAGTATTTT. Encoded protein: CASSHLRLADTQYF.

The V and J genes are TRBV5-1 and TRBJ1-4; possible D gene TRBD1, 6 bases. The CDR3 is 14 amino acids. Germline V gives CDR1 SGHRS, CDR2 YFSETQ. V shed 7 bases and J shed 5 bases, with 15 bases lying between them. The CDR3 nucleotides read TGCGCCAGCGGTACAGGGAAGGTAAATGAAAAACTGTTTTTT. The encoded protein is CASGTGKVNEKLFF.

As for this clone: At one end the junction does not follow the germline gene, possibly because of a read error. The chain combines TRBV5-4 with TRBJ1-5; D unresolved. CDR1 and CDR2 (germline): SGHNT, YYREEE (reference sequence). This CDR3 region has 12 residues. CDR3 protein: CASNLLNQPQHF. Here the CDR3 DNA reads TGTGCCAGCAACTTGCTGAATCAGCCCCAGCATTTT.

The gene calls are TRBV30 and TRBJ1-2, with D possibly being TRBD1 (6 bases). Trimming shortened V by 5 bases and J by 3 bases, and 10 bases separated the two germline ends. The V gene's germline CDR1 is GTSNPN and CDR2 SVGIG (reference sequence). The CDR3 extends over 12 amino acids. CDR3 amino acids: CAWEQGYYGYTF. The CDR3 DNA is TGTGCCTGGGAACAGGGCTACTATGGCTACACCTTC.

The chain is built from TRBV5-1 and TRBJ2-1; D gene ambiguous. CDR1 is SGHRS and CDR2 is YFSETQ in the germline V gene. CDR3 length: 11 amino acids. V lost 4 bases to trimming and J lost 5 bases, with 4 bases between them. CDR3 sequence (DNA): TGCGCCAGCAGCATTAACAATGAGCAGTTCTTC. Amino acid sequence: CASSINNEQFF. The variable domain in full, completed from reference TRBV5-1 and TRBJ2-1, reads KAGVTQTPRYLIKTRGQQVTLSCSPISGHRSVSWYQQTPGQGLQFLFEYFSETQRNKGNFPGRFSGRQFSNSRSEMNVSTLELGDSALYLCASSINNEQFFGPGTRLTVL.

V and J are TRBV4-1 and TRBJ1-3, with D possibly being TRBD1 (6 bases). The CDR3 length is 20 residues. Trimming pared 1 base from V and 0 bases from J, leaving 22 bases between. CDR1 is MGHRA, CDR2 YSYEKL, per germline. CDR3 DNA sequence: TGCGCCAGCAGCCAAGCGGGCAGGGGCAGGTCGGGAGGCTCTGGAAACACCATATATTTT. It encodes CASSQAGRGRSGGSGNTIYF.

V usage is TRBV19 and J usage is TRBJ2-3; no clear D gene. CDR1 is LNHDA and CDR2 is SQIVND in the germline V gene (reference sequence). Trimming removed 1 base from V and 6 bases from J, with 11 bases in between. The CDR3 is 14 amino acids. The DNA of the CDR3 is TGTGCCAGTAGTATAGGAATGGGCCCCGATACGCAGTATTTT. Amino acids: CASSIGMGPDTQYF. Together with reference TRBV19 and TRBJ2-3, the CDR3 gives the full variable domain: DGGITQSPKYLFRKEGQNVTLSCEQNLNHDAMYWYRQDPGQGLRLIYYSQIVNDFQKGDIAEGYSVSREKKESFPLTVTSAQKNPTAFYLCASSIGMGPDTQYFGPGTRLTVL.

This chain links TRBV11-2 with TRBJ2-1, with 10 bases aligning to TRBD2. This CDR3 comprises 16 residues. Germline loops: CDR1 SGHAT, CDR2 FQNNGV. J lost 6 bases, V lost 5 bases, and 10 bases had no gene match. CDR3 in amino acids: CASSPQTSGYRNEQFF. The CDR3 bases are TGTGCCAGCAGCCCCCAGACTAGCGGGTACCGCAATGAGCAGTTCTTC.

This sequence joins TRBV29-1 and TRBJ1-4, with a tentative D call TRBD1 (5 bases). The germline CDR1 and CDR2 sequences are SQVTM and ANQGSEA. V was clipped by 5 bases and J by 0 bases, with 13 bases between them. The CDR3 covers 15 residues. Here the CDR3 DNA reads TGCAGCGTTTCGAGGGGATACGCAACTAATGAAAAACTGTTTTTT. Translation gives CSVSRGYATNEKLFF.

The V and J genes are TRBV30 and TRBJ1-3; D ambiguous. This CDR3 is built from 14 residues. Trimming removed 2 bases from V and 0 bases from J, with 8 bases in between. CDR1 is GTSNPN and CDR2 is SVGIG in the germline V gene (reference sequence). CDR3 in amino acids: CAWSLGISGNTIYF. CDR3 coding DNA: TGTGCCTGGAGTCTGGGGATCTCTGGAAACACCATATATTTT. Looking up the rest from reference TRBV30 and TRBJ1-3 gives the full variable domain: SQTIHQWPATLVQPVGSPLSLECTVEGTSNPNLYWYRQAAGRGLQLLFYSVGIGQISSEVPQNLSASRPQDRQFILSSKKLLLSDSGFYLCAWSLGISGNTIYFGEGSWLTVV.

V is TRBV25-1 and J is TRBJ2-7; tentatively, D is TRBD1 (6 bases). CDR1 is MGHDK, CDR2 SYGVNS, per germline. Trimming stripped 2 bases from V and 4 bases from J, with 15 bases between. This CDR3 has 15 residues. DNA of the CDR3: TGTGCCAGCAGTGAAATGACCGGGACAATGTACGAGCAGTACTTC. Amino acid sequence: CASSEMTGTMYEQYF.

The chain couples TRBV11-3 to TRBJ2-2; D unresolved. CDR1 is SGHNT and CDR2 is YENEEA in the germline V gene. This CDR3 contains 15 residues. V lost 0 bases, J lost 1 base, and 6 bases lay in between. The CDR3 loop is CASSLDAGNTGELFF. CDR3 nucleotide sequence: TGTGCCAGCAGCTTAGATGCAGGGAACACCGGGGAGCTGTTTTTT.

The chain employs TRBV7-2 and TRBJ2-7; 9 nucleotides agree with TRBD1. Trimming at V came to 5 bases and at J to 4 bases, leaving 9 bases not matched to a gene. The germline V gene has CDR1 SGHTA and CDR2 FQGNSA. This CDR3 is built from 15 residues. The CDR3 nucleotides read TGTGCCAGCAGCCCTGGGACAGGGCTTTATTACGAGCAGTACTTC. This codes for CASSPGTGLYYEQYF.

The chain combines TRBV6-5 with TRBJ1-1; TRBD1 matches 7 bases. The length of the CDR3 is 15 residues. With 0 bases clipped from V and 4 bases from J, the junction kept 5 bases outside the gene matches. Germline-derived CDR1 and CDR2 are MNHEY and SVGAGI. CDR3 nucleotides: TGTGCCAGCAGTTACTCGACAGGGTGGGGCACTGAAGCTTTCTTT. As protein: CASSYSTGWGTEAFF.

In regard to this clone: An end of the junction differs from the germline gene, which may be a read error. This rearrangement joins TRBV4-1 to TRBJ2-4, with 10 bases lining up with TRBD1. Germline V gene data show CDR1 as MGHRA and CDR2 as YSYEKL. CDR3 length: 15 residues. The CDR3 region has the DNA TGCGCCAGCAGCCAAGAGGGACAGGGGACCTTATCTTTCGTCTTC. Protein: CASSQEGQGTLSFVF.

The rearrangement uses TRBV7-9 and TRBJ1-2, with D possibly TRBD1 on 6 matching bases. CDR1 and CDR2 from the germline V gene are SEHNR and FQNEAQ (reference sequence). V gave up 3 bases and J gave up 4 bases, with 12 bases separating them. The CDR3 length is 14 residues. CDR3 loop: CASSFEGGSYGYTF. The CDR3 DNA sequence: TGTGCCAGCAGCTTCGAGGGGGGAAGCTATGGCTACACCTTC. The full variable domain, in which reference TRBV7-9 and TRBJ1-2 provide the parts outside the CDR3, is DTGVSQNPRHKITKRGQNVTFRCDPISEHNRLYWYRQTLGQGPEFLTYFQNEAQLEKSRLLSDRFSAERPKGSFSTLEIQRTEQGDSAMYLCASSFEGGSYGYTFGSGTRLTVV.

A single count supports this clone. The chain is built from TRBV7-9 and TRBJ1-4, with 7 bases matching TRBD1. Trimming cost V 4 bases and J 1 base; bases outside gene matches: 9. The CDR3 runs 17 residues. Germline assignment: CDR1 SEHNR and CDR2 FQNEAQ (reference sequence). The CDR3 protein is CASSSSFRQGTNEKLFF. The CDR3 region has the DNA TGTGCCAGCAGCTCTTCATTCCGACAGGGAACTAATGAAAAACTGTTTTTT. Filled out from reference TRBV7-9 and TRBJ1-4, the complete variable domain reads DTGVSQNPRHKITKRGQNVTFRCDPISEHNRLYWYRQTLGQGPEFLTYFQNEAQLEKSRLLSDRFSAERPKGSFSTLEIQRTEQGDSAMYLCASSSSFRQGTNEKLFFGSGTQLSVL.

V gene TRBV5-6 combines with J gene TRBJ2-7; possible D gene TRBD2, 6 bases. There are 15 residues in the CDR3. Trimming removed 2 bases at V and 7 bases at J, with 19 bases between. CDR1 is SGHDT, CDR2 YYEEEE, per germline. This CDR3 is CASSFVGTAREEQYF. The CDR3 coding sequence is TGTGCCAGCAGCTTCGTCGGGACGGCACGGGAGGAGCAGTACTTC.

The genes are TRBV4-3 and TRBJ2-5; D is possibly TRBD1 or TRBD2 (5 bases each). The length of the CDR3 is 18 residues. V gave up 0 bases and J gave up 3 bases, with 20 bases separating them. Germline V CDR1 and CDR2: LGHNA, YSLEER. The CDR3 DNA sequence: TGCGCCAGCAGCCAAGACCCTTTGGGGGATGTACCAGAAGAGACCCAGTACTTC. Amino acids: CASSQDPLGDVPEETQYF.

The chain has TRBV25-1 and TRBJ1-1; the D gene is possibly TRBD1 (5 bases). From germline, CDR1 is MGHDK and CDR2 SYGVNS. V was shortened by 6 bases and J by 8 bases, with 19 bases between the two germline ends. This CDR3 region has 14 residues. CDR3 DNA sequence: TGTGCCAGCAGATCTATATTAAGATCAGGGGAAGCTTTCTTT. Residues: CASRSILRSGEAFF.

The J gene is TRBJ2-7, the V gene TRBV7-2; TRBD1 matches at 8 bases. There are 14 residues in the CDR3. V trimming: 5 bases; J trimming: 5 bases; junction bases outside the gene matches: 8. Germline V gene lookup returns CDR1 SGHTA and CDR2 FQGNSA. CDR3 loop: CASSPQTGVDEQYF. CDR3 DNA: TGTGCCAGCAGCCCCCAGACAGGGGTGGACGAGCAGTACTTC.

V usage is TRBV4-2 and J usage is TRBJ2-3, with 7 bases identical to TRBD1. V lost 8 bases to trimming and J lost 0 bases; unmatched junction nucleotides: 8. Germline CDR1 and CDR2: LGHNA and YNFKEQ. The CDR3 has 15 amino acids. The DNA of the CDR3 is TGTGCCAGCGGGGACAGTGGCCATAGCACAGATACGCAGTATTTT. Encoded protein: CASGDSGHSTDTQYF.

The chain links TRBV30 to TRBJ1-4, with 8 bases identical to TRBD1. CDR1 is GTSNPN and CDR2 is SVGIG in the germline V gene (reference sequence). The V gene end was trimmed by 5 bases and the J gene end by 7 bases; junction bases not matched to a gene: 3. The CDR3 length is 12 residues. CDR3 amino acids: CAWGGQGEKLFF. In DNA, the CDR3 is TGTGCCTGGGGAGGACAGGGTGAAAAACTGTTTTTT.

The chain recombines TRBV20-1 with TRBJ2-1; D is possibly TRBD2 (5 bases). Per the germline V gene, CDR1 is DFQATT and CDR2 is SNEGSKA (reference sequence). V lost 5 bases to trimming and J lost 9 bases, with 11 bases between them. There are 11 residues in the CDR3. The CDR3 here is CSARTVTEQFF. CDR3 DNA: TGCAGTGCTCGGACTGTAACTGAGCAGTTCTTC.

The CDR3 nucleotides are TGTGCCAGCAGCCCCAGGACTAGCTGGTTGTTCTTC. This translates into CASSPRTSWLFF. The chain combines TRBV7-2 with TRBJ2-1, with TRBD2 identical over 8 bases. The length of the CDR3 is 12 residues. Losses at the gene ends were 5 bases for V and 15 bases for J; bases not matched to a gene: 9. Germline CDR1 SGHTA, CDR2 FQGNSA.

This sequence joins TRBV23-1 and TRBJ1-5; D possibly corresponds to TRBD1 (5 bases). TRBV23-1 is an open reading frame whose function is uncertain. The CDR3 has 16 amino acids. Trimming took off 4 bases at V and 4 bases at J, with 17 bases between the two ends. The CDR3 loop reads CASSPCGSRVNQPQHF. The CDR3 DNA follows: TGCGCCAGCAGTCCCTGTGGATCCAGGGTGAATCAGCCCCAGCATTTT.